This is a list of T cell receptor beta chains from one sample in a study of T cells after posttransplantation cyclophosphamide. TCRdb's copy holds only in-frame clones and misses some; the assay was immunoSEQ multiplex PCR. The table lists about 9,100 clones, 88% of them singletons. Sequenced here: PBMCs, sampled after an allogeneic stem cell transplant with a calcineurin inhibitor and methotrexate. The receptors originated from a male patient younger than 45 who received an allogeneic stem cell transplant from an unrelated donor, was CMV-positive, and had no GVHD. Some of the T cells might come from the graft donor. CDR3s include the opening cysteine and the closing phenylalanine or tryptophan. Fields, in order: clone size, J gene, V gene, D gene, CDR3 DNA, CDR3 protein. The D gene is left open where the match is weak. Size is omitted from some rows. Given values are once, few, many or a class for expanded clones.

>.|TRBJ2-1|TRBV27|TRBD1
TGTGCCAGCAGTTTAGGGACAGACGTCTCCTACAATGAGCAGTTCTTC
CASSLGTDVSYNEQFF
>.|TRBJ2-5|TRBV7-7|TRBD2
TGTGCCAGCAGCTTGGGGGGGAGAGAGACCCAGTACTTC
CASSLGGRETQYF
>.|TRBJ2-7|TRBV28|TRBD2
TGTGCCAGCAGACGGACTAGCGGAGTTTATGAGCAGTACTTC
CASRRTSGVYEQYF
>.|TRBJ1-4|TRBV19|.
TGTGCCAGTAGTATAGGCGCAGGGTGGACGGTAATGAGGAAACTGTTTTTT
CASSIGAGWTVMRKLFF
>.|TRBJ2-7|TRBV4-1|.
TGCGCCAGCAGCCAAGATGGAGGGAGCTACGAGCAGTACTTC
CASSQDGGSYEQYF
>.|TRBJ1-3|TRBV14|.
TGTGCCAGCAGGAGATTCTCTGGAAACACCATATATTTT
CASRRFSGNTIYF
>once|TRBJ1-1|TRBV4-3|TRBD1
TGCGCCAGCAGCCGCGGGACAGGGAAAAGGAACACTGAAGCTTTCTTT
CASSRGTGKRNTEAFF
>.|TRBJ2-4|TRBV10-3|TRBD1
TGTGCCATCAGTGATAGACAGGGCTTAGCCAAAAACATTCAGTACTTC
CAISDRQGLAKNIQYF
>.|TRBJ2-7|TRBV7-2|.
TGTGCCAGCGGATCGACAGGAGCCTACGAGCAGTACTTC
CASGSTGAYEQYF
>.|TRBJ1-1|TRBV28|TRBD1
TGTGCCAGCAGTCTCGGACAGGCGAACACTGAAGCTTTCTTT
CASSLGQANTEAFF
>once|TRBJ2-3|TRBV18|TRBD1
TGTGCCAGCTCTCCTCAGGGGGCTAGTACGCAGTATTTT
CASSPQGASTQYF
>.|TRBJ2-2|TRBV28|TRBD2
TGTGCCAGCAGTCTTACTAGCGGGGGGAACACCGGGGAGCTGTTTTTT
CASSLTSGGNTGELFF
>.|TRBJ2-1|TRBV19|.
TGTGCCAGTAGTGGGTTTTCTAGCCGCTACAATGAGCAGTTCTTC
CASSGFSSRYNEQFF
>.|TRBJ2-3|TRBV4-1|TRBD2
TGCGCCAGCAGGCATATAGCGGGAGAGAGGACAGATACGCAGTATTTT
CASRHIAGERTDTQYF
>.|TRBJ2-1|TRBV5-1|.
TGCGCCAGCAGCCCTCGGAGCGGTTCCTACAATGAGCAGTTCTTC
CASSPRSGSYNEQFF
>.|TRBJ1-1|TRBV30|.
TGTGCCTGGAGTCCGGGTCTCCGGGACACTGAAGCTTTCTTT
CAWSPGLRDTEAFF
>once|TRBJ1-5|TRBV7-6|.
TGTGCCAGCAGCTTATATGAGGGCAATCAGCCCCAGCATTTT
CASSLYEGNQPQHF
>.|TRBJ1-1|TRBV7-6|TRBD1
TGTGCCAGCAGCTTAGCGGCAGGGGGCGTCACTGAAGCTTTCTTT
CASSLAAGGVTEAFF
>.|TRBJ2-3|TRBV7-9|TRBD1
TGTGCCAGCAGCCTGGGTCCTGGGACAGGTACGCAGTATTTT
CASSLGPGTGTQYF
>.|TRBJ2-1|TRBV4-3|.
TGCGCCAGCAGCCAAGCAACTCGAGGTTACAATGAGCAGTTCTTC
CASSQATRGYNEQFF
>.|TRBJ1-2|TRBV6-6|.
TGCGCTGCAGCGGGGGCGCGGGTATATGGCTACACCTTC
CAAAGARVYGYTF
>once|TRBJ2-2|TRBV5-1|.
TGCGCCAGCACCACCACGGCCGGACAGAGGGAGCTGTTTTTT
CASTTTAGQRELFF
>.|TRBJ2-1|TRBV4-3|TRBD1
TGCGCCAGCAGCCAAGAGGCACAGGGGCTTTACAATGAGCAGTTCTTC
CASSQEAQGLYNEQFF
>.|TRBJ2-5|TRBV12-2|.
TGTGCAAGTAGGGACAGCGAGTACCAAGAGACCCAGTACTTC
CASRDSEYQETQYF
>.|TRBJ1-2|TRBV6-5|.
TGTGCCAGCAGTTACGTGGGGGGGCTCTATGGCTACACCTTC
CASSYVGGLYGYTF
>.|TRBJ2-2|TRBV5-4|.
TGTGCCAGCAGCCGTTTTGACACCGGGGAGCTGTTTTTT
CASSRFDTGELFF
>few|TRBJ2-1|TRBV6-5|TRBD2
TGTGCCAGCAGCCGGACTAGCGGGAGGGCCAGTGAGCAGTTCTTC
CASSRTSGRASEQFF
>few|TRBJ1-1|TRBV6-1|.
TGTGCCGGCCAAGAGACCGGGATGGGAACTGAAGCTTTCTTT
CAGQETGMGTEAFF
>.|TRBJ2-5|TRBV18|.
TGTGCCAGCTCACTAGACGGACAGCGGGAGACCCAGTACTTC
CASSLDGQRETQYF
>.|TRBJ1-6|TRBV5-4|.
TGTGCCAGCAGCTTGCGGCAGGATTTCCCTTGGGATAATTCACCCCTCCACTTT
CASSLRQDFPWDNSPLHF
>.|TRBJ1-3|TRBV9|.
TGTGCCAGCAGCCCCCGAGCGATTGACGCTGGAAACACCATATATTTT
CASSPRAIDAGNTIYF
>once|TRBJ2-5|TRBV11-2|.
TGTGCCAGCAGCTACTCCTCGCCGGAGACCCAGTACTTC
CASSYSSPETQYF